This T cell receptor (beta chain) comes out of a study of blood T cell repertoires in COVID-19. The CDR3 spans 15 residues. Produced via immunoSEQ multiplex PCR; TCRdb's table is partial and in-frame only. Of approximately 290,000 clones listed, 75% to 95% are singletons. Material: PBMCs or T cells enriched from blood (not recorded which). The clonotype comes from a young woman who had recovered from COVID-19. This sequence joins TRBV21-1 and TRBJ1-2. TRBV21-1 is an annotated pseudogene. The CDR3 DNA reads TGTGCCAGCAGCAAAGGGAGGGCTATTAACTATGGCTACACCTTC. This sequence encodes CASSKGRAINYGYTF.